This TCR beta chain was found in a study of molecular identifiers for immune sequencing clone quantification. Notes on the study in general: Jurkat TCR RNA spiked in from one cell could reportedly be detected among about a million naive cells.

The CDR3 contains 15 residues. Germline trimming cut 1 base from V and 2 bases from J; bases unmatched to any gene: 5. Germline loops: CDR1 DFQATT, CDR2 SNEGSKA (reference sequence). In TCRdb, the PCR reads were re-called with MiXCR into one record per CDR3 protein. The sample records more than 85,000 distinct CDR3 sequences, under 40% being singletons. In regard to this clonotype: Its antigen is unidentified.

For naive CD8 T cells, sorting used the CD8+CD4-CCR7+CD45RA+ phenotype. The sample taken for sequencing was naive CD8+ T cells from blood, with Jurkat cell RNA spiked in. Subset described: FACS-sorted CD8+CD4-CCR7+CD45RA+ naive T cells. This TCR derives from a human donor in good health. Some libraries in this study had Jurkat cell RNA spiked in. This chain joins TRBV20-1 and TRBJ2-7; 10 bases align to TRBD2. The CDR3 is CSARAGAGGPYEQYF. In DNA, the CDR3 is TGCAGTGCTAGAGCTGGAGCGGGAGGGCCCTACGAGCAGTACTTC.